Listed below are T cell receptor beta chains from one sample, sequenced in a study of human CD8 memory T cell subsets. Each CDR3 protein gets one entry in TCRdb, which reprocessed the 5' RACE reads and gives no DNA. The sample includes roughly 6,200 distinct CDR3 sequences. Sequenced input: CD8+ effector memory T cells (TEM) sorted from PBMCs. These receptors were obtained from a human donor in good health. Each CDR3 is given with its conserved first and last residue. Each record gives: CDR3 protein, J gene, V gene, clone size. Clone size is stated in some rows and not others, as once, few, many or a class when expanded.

cdr3_aa: CASSPLTRSPSEKLFF; j_call: TRBJ1-4; v_call: TRBV7-6; clone_size: NA
cdr3_aa: CASIGRDSYEQYF; j_call: TRBJ2-7; v_call: TRBV10-2; clone_size: NA
cdr3_aa: CASSLVRVETQYF; j_call: TRBJ2-5; v_call: TRBV7-8; clone_size: NA
cdr3_aa: CASSFRQGATSYEQYF; j_call: TRBJ2-7; v_call: TRBV5-1; clone_size: medium-sized
cdr3_aa: CASSDEGIAQPQHF; j_call: TRBJ1-5; v_call: TRBV6-1; clone_size: NA
cdr3_aa: CASSIAAQPQHF; j_call: TRBJ1-5; v_call: TRBV19; clone_size: NA
cdr3_aa: CASSSDRPTSGSGYNEQFF; j_call: TRBJ2-1; v_call: TRBV28; clone_size: NA
cdr3_aa: CASRRDRGHTEAFF; j_call: TRBJ1-1; v_call: TRBV5-5; clone_size: NA
cdr3_aa: CAVRAGTDEAFF; j_call: TRBJ1-1; v_call: TRBV7-8; clone_size: NA
cdr3_aa: CASSLGRGAFTDTQYF; j_call: TRBJ2-3; v_call: TRBV5-1; clone_size: NA
cdr3_aa: CASSPGTSDKYEQYF; j_call: TRBJ2-7; v_call: TRBV7-9; clone_size: NA
cdr3_aa: CASSGSVNQPQHF; j_call: TRBJ1-5; v_call: TRBV2; clone_size: NA
cdr3_aa: CASRSRGALYEQYF; j_call: TRBJ2-7; v_call: TRBV6-2/TRBV6-3; clone_size: NA
cdr3_aa: CASSYGTGITGELFF; j_call: TRBJ2-2; v_call: TRBV7-8; clone_size: NA
cdr3_aa: CASSSLRDNEQFF; j_call: TRBJ2-1; v_call: TRBV5-6; clone_size: NA
cdr3_aa: CAWSTSGNNEQFF; j_call: TRBJ2-1; v_call: TRBV30; clone_size: large
cdr3_aa: CASSLTGEQFF; j_call: TRBJ2-1; v_call: TRBV7-3; clone_size: NA
cdr3_aa: CASSPPGGEGISYEQYF; j_call: TRBJ2-7; v_call: TRBV6-5; clone_size: NA
cdr3_aa: CASSLNSPLHF; j_call: TRBJ1-6; v_call: TRBV7-9; clone_size: NA
cdr3_aa: CASSEGERGAYNEQFF; j_call: TRBJ2-1; v_call: TRBV4-2; clone_size: large
cdr3_aa: CASSDSPETGLCEQYF; j_call: TRBJ2-7; v_call: TRBV10-1; clone_size: NA
cdr3_aa: CASSDPGLAGIDTQYF; j_call: TRBJ2-3; v_call: TRBV6-2/TRBV6-3; clone_size: NA
cdr3_aa: CASSLGAGQTYEQYF; j_call: TRBJ2-7; v_call: TRBV7-6; clone_size: medium-sized
cdr3_aa: CASSLSGQGGDTQYF; j_call: TRBJ2-3; v_call: TRBV5-1; clone_size: NA
cdr3_aa: CASSHRPQRQETQYF; j_call: TRBJ2-5; v_call: TRBV4-1; clone_size: NA
cdr3_aa: CASSPTFTQMNTEAFF; j_call: TRBJ1-1; v_call: TRBV6-2/TRBV6-3; clone_size: NA
cdr3_aa: CASSVSEKINTGELFF; j_call: TRBJ2-2; v_call: TRBV10-2; clone_size: NA
cdr3_aa: CASSLDYQPQHF; j_call: TRBJ1-5; v_call: TRBV7-9; clone_size: NA
cdr3_aa: CASSPLRGQGADGYTF; j_call: TRBJ1-2; v_call: TRBV18; clone_size: NA
cdr3_aa: CASSRDASSNYGYTF; j_call: TRBJ1-2; v_call: TRBV13; clone_size: NA
cdr3_aa: CATSREFQPSGGTDTQYF; j_call: TRBJ2-3; v_call: TRBV15; clone_size: NA
cdr3_aa: CSVVENYGYTF; j_call: TRBJ1-2; v_call: TRBV29-1; clone_size: large
cdr3_aa: CASSVPGQNYEQYF; j_call: TRBJ2-7; v_call: TRBV11-2; clone_size: NA
cdr3_aa: CASVFLNRVRYGYTF; j_call: TRBJ1-2; v_call: TRBV5-1; clone_size: NA
cdr3_aa: CASSVGQYNEQFF; j_call: TRBJ2-1; v_call: TRBV9; clone_size: NA
cdr3_aa: CASGTRTDTQYF; j_call: TRBJ2-3; v_call: TRBV12-5; clone_size: NA
cdr3_aa: CASSPRAGDHSSTDTQYF; j_call: TRBJ2-3; v_call: TRBV7-9; clone_size: NA
cdr3_aa: CASSMGTGVYEQYF; j_call: TRBJ2-7; v_call: TRBV19; clone_size: NA
cdr3_aa: CASSVGQSNQPQHF; j_call: TRBJ1-5; v_call: TRBV12-3/TRBV12-4; clone_size: NA
cdr3_aa: CASSLKGTEAFF; j_call: TRBJ1-1; v_call: TRBV7-9; clone_size: medium-sized
cdr3_aa: CASSPQTGTEAFF; j_call: TRBJ1-1; v_call: TRBV25-1; clone_size: NA
cdr3_aa: CASSVAGDPYNEQFF; j_call: TRBJ2-1; v_call: TRBV9; clone_size: NA
cdr3_aa: CAWSVRRVLNTEAFF; j_call: TRBJ1-1; v_call: TRBV30; clone_size: NA
cdr3_aa: CASSRQPSTDTQYF; j_call: TRBJ2-3; v_call: TRBV7-8; clone_size: NA
cdr3_aa: CASSYTGGASEKLFF; j_call: TRBJ1-4; v_call: TRBV6-2/TRBV6-3; clone_size: NA
cdr3_aa: CASRGISGIPYNEQFF; j_call: TRBJ2-1; v_call: TRBV28; clone_size: NA
cdr3_aa: CATSGSMHTDTQYF; j_call: TRBJ2-3; v_call: TRBV24-1; clone_size: NA
cdr3_aa: CASSPGTGLWGYTF; j_call: TRBJ1-2; v_call: TRBV5-1; clone_size: NA
cdr3_aa: CASSTDRQRFF; j_call: TRBJ2-1; v_call: TRBV7-2; clone_size: NA
cdr3_aa: CASSPHSETQYF; j_call: TRBJ2-5; v_call: TRBV28; clone_size: medium-sized
cdr3_aa: CASSGQGSNSYEQYF; j_call: TRBJ2-7; v_call: TRBV25-1; clone_size: NA
cdr3_aa: CASSTLAALYNEQFF; j_call: TRBJ2-1; v_call: TRBV6-2/TRBV6-3; clone_size: NA
cdr3_aa: CASSQTQGLGRGAFF; j_call: TRBJ1-1; v_call: TRBV4-1; clone_size: NA